Each of the 10 T cell receptor beta chains below was sequenced from the same sample in a study of blood T cells in healthy people across ages. The use of a sample-barcoded 5' primer and a J-beta primer mix characterized a second PCR of about 7 to 12 cycles. TCRdb reprocessed the 5' RACE reads with MiXCR, giving one entry per CDR3 protein. The data contain roughly 830,000 distinct CDR3 sequences, less than 80% of them seen just once; the ten biggest clones take up around a quarter. Material for sequencing was blood. All receptors derive from a man aged 25 to 40 in good health.

The rearrangement links TRBV7-6 to TRBJ2-3; 12 bases fit TRBD2. With 2 bases clipped from V and 3 bases from J, the junction kept 9 bases outside the gene matches. Per the germline V gene, CDR1 is SGHVS and CDR2 is FNYEAQ. The CDR3 loop spans 18 amino acids. The CDR3 protein is CASSLLTLAGGRTDTQYF. In DNA form, the CDR3 reads TGTGCCAGCAGCTTATTGACCCTAGCGGGGGGGCGTACAGATACGCAGTATTTT.

The V gene is TRBV28, the J gene TRBJ2-3, with 13 bases lining up with TRBD2. With 7 bases clipped from V and 3 bases from J, the junction kept 4 bases outside the gene matches. This CDR3 contains 15 residues. Germline V gene data show CDR1 as MDHEN and CDR2 as SYDVKM. CDR3 protein: CASTMTSGGTDTQYF. CDR3 nucleotide sequence: TGTGCCAGCACCATGACTAGCGGGGGGACAGATACGCAGTATTTT.

The chain joins TRBV20-1 to TRBJ2-7; D is uncertain. The CDR3 sequence is 13 residues long. Germline V gene lookup returns CDR1 DFQATT and CDR2 SNEGSKA (reference sequence). V lost 5 bases and J 6 bases, leaving 17 bases between the germline ends. The DNA for the CDR3 is TGCAGTGCTGGTGACATGGCTATCCCCGAGCAGTACTTC. Amino acid sequence: CSAGDMAIPEQYF.

The chain has TRBV20-1 and TRBJ2-1; perhaps TRBD2 as D (6 bases). Germline V gives CDR1 DFQATT, CDR2 SNEGSKA (reference sequence). The V and J ends lost 0 bases and 2 bases respectively, with 8 bases between them. The length of the CDR3 is 14 residues. Written as DNA, the CDR3 is TGCAGTGCTAGAGATCGACTAGCCTACAATGAGCAGTTCTTC. This sequence encodes CSARDRLAYNEQFF.

CDR3 sequence: CAWAPGVGIYGYTF. Written as DNA, the CDR3 is TGTGCCTGGGCCCCGGGCGTGGGTATCTATGGCTACACCTTC. The chain uses TRBV30 and TRBJ1-2; D unresolved. The CDR3 runs to 14 residues. V gave up 5 bases and J gave up 4 bases, with 17 bases separating them. The germline gives CDR1 GTSNPN, CDR2 SVGIG (reference sequence).

The chain employs TRBV4-2 and TRBJ2-1, with a possible D match to TRBD1 (6 bases). Germline-derived CDR1 and CDR2 are LGHNA and YNFKEQ. CDR3 length: 13 residues. With 3 bases removed from V and 9 bases from J, the gap between germline ends came to 12 bases. This CDR3 reads CASSQVTGPEQFF. For the CDR3, the DNA is TGTGCCAGCAGCCAGGTAACAGGGCCTGAGCAGTTCTTC.

This clonotype came up a few times. V gene TRBV5-1 combines with J gene TRBJ2-6; weak D call: TRBD1 (6 bases). The CDR3 runs to 21 residues. Germline assignment: CDR1 SGHRS and CDR2 YFSETQ. V was pared by 4 bases and J by 0 bases, with 26 bases between. The CDR3 DNA is TGCGCCAGCAGCCGTCGGACAGCTAATACAGCATCAAGCTCTGGGGCCAACGTCCTGACTTTC. Its protein is CASSRRTANTASSSGANVLTF.

The V and J genes are TRBV28 and TRBJ2-5, with TRBD1 matching over 7 bases. CDR3 length: 15 amino acids. V dropped 3 bases and J dropped 5; count of bases not matched to a gene: 9. Germline assignment: CDR1 MDHEN and CDR2 SYDVKM. CDR3 sequence reads: CASSLGQTVEETQYF. The CDR3 DNA is TGTGCCAGCAGTTTGGGACAGACCGTGGAGGAGACCCAGTACTTC.

In its sample, this clonotype was seen a few times. The chain has TRBV7-2 and TRBJ2-3; TRBD2 might be the D (5 bases). V gave up 1 base and J gave up 0 bases, with 8 bases separating them. CDR3 size: 15 residues. The V gene's germline CDR1 is SGHTA and CDR2 FQGNSA. The DNA for the CDR3 is TGTGCCAGCAGCTTAGACGGACTTAGCACAGATACGCAGTATTTT. It yields the protein CASSLDGLSTDTQYF.

The chain uses TRBV3-1 and TRBJ2-7; possibly TRBD1 for D (6 bases). V lost 4 bases, J lost 1 base, and 14 bases lay in between. Germline assignment: CDR1 LGHDT and CDR2 YNNKEL (reference sequence). The CDR3 loop spans 15 amino acids. CDR3 loop: CASSPRQAPSYEQYF. CDR3 nucleotide sequence: TGTGCCAGCAGCCCGAGACAGGCCCCGTCCTACGAGCAGTACTTC.